The 6 T cell receptor beta chains listed next were all sequenced from one sample in a study of Graves' ophthalmopathy and Graves' hyperthyroidism. From RNA, the CDR3 regions of TCR beta chains were amplified and sequenced. Amplification began with first-round RT-PCR using HTBI primers, then second-round multiplex PCR was performed. TCRdb independently ran MiXCR on the multiplex PCR reads; one entry per CDR3 protein. The data show 300,000 to 400,000 distinct CDR3 sequences, 15% to 20% seen once. The sequencing sample was made of peripheral blood. Receptors were obtained from an adult man with Graves' ophthalmopathy.

This clonotype was recorded many times. The chain employs TRBV9 and TRBJ2-7; D remains unclear. The germline gives CDR1 SGDLS, CDR2 YYNGEE. This CDR3 has 14 residues. V was clipped by 0 bases and J by 2 bases, with 9 bases between them. CDR3 sequence reads: CASSVESGPYEQYF. CDR3 DNA: TGTGCCAGCAGCGTAGAATCCGGGCCCTACGAGCAGTACTTC.

This clonotype was seen many times. The chain joins TRBV6-1 to TRBJ2-7; no firm D call. Deletions cut 1 base from V and 1 base from J, with 8 bases between. The CDR3 covers 14 residues. The germline V gene has CDR1 MNHNS and CDR2 SASEGT. The DNA of the CDR3 is TGTGCCAGCAGTGAAGGCGGTTATTCCTACGAGCAGTACTTC. It specifies CASSEGGYSYEQYF.

This clonotype was seen a handful of times. The rearrangement links TRBV6-1 to TRBJ1-6, with 7 positions matching TRBD1. Germline V CDR1 and CDR2: MNHNS, SASEGT. The trim removed 6 bases at V and 5 bases at J, leaving 7 bases unmatched. This CDR3 region has 15 residues. The CDR3 reads CASRRAGTDNSPLHF. Here the CDR3 DNA reads TGTGCCAGCAGGAGGGCCGGGACAGATAATTCACCCCTCCACTTT.

The J gene is TRBJ2-7, the V gene TRBV6-5; TRBD2 matches at 11 bases. V lost 2 bases, J lost 3 bases, and 6 bases stayed unmatched. The germline V gene has CDR1 MNHEY and CDR2 SVGAGI. The CDR3 sequence is 16 residues long. In DNA form, the CDR3 reads TGTGCCAGCAGTTACCCAACAGGGACTAGCGGCTACGAGCAGTACTTC. Amino acid sequence: CASSYPTGTSGYEQYF.

Many counts were recorded for this clonotype. CDR3 nucleotides: TGTGCCAGCAGTTTAAGTACAGGAGTGAACACTGAAGCTTTCTTT. Residues: CASSLSTGVNTEAFF. The V call is TRBV28, the J call TRBJ1-1; D perhaps matches TRBD1 (5 bases). The germline V gene encodes CDR1 MDHEN and CDR2 SYDVKM. The V end was cut by 2 bases, the J end by 0 bases, with 10 bases between. The CDR3 totals 15 residues.

This clonotype was detected ten times or more. The V and J genes are TRBV6-1 and TRBJ2-7; 10 bases are shared with TRBD1. V dropped 6 bases and J dropped 6; count of bases not matched to a gene: 11. CDR3 size: 15 residues. CDR1 is MNHNS and CDR2 is SASEGT in the germline V gene. The CDR3 spells CASSDPGTGELEQYF. In DNA form, the CDR3 reads TGTGCCAGCAGCGACCCCGGGACAGGGGAGCTCGAGCAGTACTTC.